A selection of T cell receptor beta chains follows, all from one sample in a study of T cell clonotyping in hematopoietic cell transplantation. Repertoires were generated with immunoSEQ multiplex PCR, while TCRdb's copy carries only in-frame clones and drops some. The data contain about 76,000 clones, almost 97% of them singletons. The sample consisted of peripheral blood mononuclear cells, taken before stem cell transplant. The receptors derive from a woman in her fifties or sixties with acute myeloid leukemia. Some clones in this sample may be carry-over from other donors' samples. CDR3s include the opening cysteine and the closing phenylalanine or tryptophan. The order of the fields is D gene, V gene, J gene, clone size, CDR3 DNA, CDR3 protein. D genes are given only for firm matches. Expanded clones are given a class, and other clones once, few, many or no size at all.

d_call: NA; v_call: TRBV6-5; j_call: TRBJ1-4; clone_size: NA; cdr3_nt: TGTGCCAGCAGTTATACAGACAGCCCCAATGAAAAACTGTTTTTT; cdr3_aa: CASSYTDSPNEKLFF
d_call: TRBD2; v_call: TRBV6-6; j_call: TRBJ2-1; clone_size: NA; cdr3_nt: TGTGCCAGCAGTTACGGGACTAGCGTTCAGTTCTTC; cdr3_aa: CASSYGTSVQFF
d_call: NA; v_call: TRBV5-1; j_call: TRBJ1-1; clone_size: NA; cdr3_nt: TGCGCCAGCAGCCGCGTCCTCTCTGGGCCGAACACTGAAGCTTTCTTT; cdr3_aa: CASSRVLSGPNTEAFF
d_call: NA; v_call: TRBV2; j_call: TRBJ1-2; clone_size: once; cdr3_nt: TGTGCCAGCAGTTCAGACCAACGAGGGGACTATGGCTACACCTTC; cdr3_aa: CASSSDQRGDYGYTF
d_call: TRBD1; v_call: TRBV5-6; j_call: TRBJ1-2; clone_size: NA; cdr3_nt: TGTGCCAGCAGCTTAACCGACAGGGACCGCGTTAGCTACACCTTC; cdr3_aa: CASSLTDRDRVSYTF
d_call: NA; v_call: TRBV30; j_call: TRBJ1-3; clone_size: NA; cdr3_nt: TGTGCCTGGAGTGTAGGTCTCTCTGGAAACACCATATATTTT; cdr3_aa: CAWSVGLSGNTIYF
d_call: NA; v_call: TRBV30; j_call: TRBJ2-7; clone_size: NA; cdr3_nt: TGTGCCTGGAGTGTAATCACAAGCCACTACGAGCAGTACTTC; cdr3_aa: CAWSVITSHYEQYF
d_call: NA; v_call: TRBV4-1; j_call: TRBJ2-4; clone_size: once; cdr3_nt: TGCGCCAGCAGCCAGGGGGCTGGGGACATCAAAAACATTCAGTACTTC; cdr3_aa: CASSQGAGDIKNIQYF
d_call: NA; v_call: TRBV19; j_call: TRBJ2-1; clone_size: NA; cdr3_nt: TGTGCCAGTTCGGCTAGCGCAAATGTGAATGAGCAGTTCTTC; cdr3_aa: CASSASANVNEQFF
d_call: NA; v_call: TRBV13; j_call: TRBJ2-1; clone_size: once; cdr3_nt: TGTGCCAGCAGCCAGGGAGGTAGGCGGCGTGGTGAGCAGTTCTTC; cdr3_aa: CASSQGGRRRGEQFF
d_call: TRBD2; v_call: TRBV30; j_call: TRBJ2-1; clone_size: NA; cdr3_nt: TGTGCCTGGAGTGAAATAGCGGGAGGTTCCGAGCAGTTCTTC; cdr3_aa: CAWSEIAGGSEQFF
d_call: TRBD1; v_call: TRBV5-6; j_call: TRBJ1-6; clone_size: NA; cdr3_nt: TGTGCCAGCAAAGAAGGGGACAGGGGATGGTCACCCCTCCACTTT; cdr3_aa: CASKEGDRGWSPLHF
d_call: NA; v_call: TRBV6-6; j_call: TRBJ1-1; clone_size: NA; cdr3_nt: TGTGCCAGCATGGAGGACACTGAAGCTTTCTTT; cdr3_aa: CASMEDTEAFF
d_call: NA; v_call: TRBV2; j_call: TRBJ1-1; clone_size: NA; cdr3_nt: TGTGCCAGCAATCTAGGGGGGAACACTGAAGCTTTCTTT; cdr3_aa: CASNLGGNTEAFF
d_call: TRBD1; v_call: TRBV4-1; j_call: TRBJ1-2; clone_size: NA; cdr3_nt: TGCGCCAGCAGCCAAGAGGGACAGGCCCCCCAGGCCTATGGCTACACCTTC; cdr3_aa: CASSQEGQAPQAYGYTF
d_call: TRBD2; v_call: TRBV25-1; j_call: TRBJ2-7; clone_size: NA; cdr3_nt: TGTGCCAGCAGTGCGGGGACTAACTCCTACGAGCAGTACTTC; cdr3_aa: CASSAGTNSYEQYF
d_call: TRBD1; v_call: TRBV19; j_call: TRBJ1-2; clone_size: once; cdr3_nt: TGTGCCAGTAGTAACATACCGGGACAGGGCGATGGCTACACCTTC; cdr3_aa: CASSNIPGQGDGYTF
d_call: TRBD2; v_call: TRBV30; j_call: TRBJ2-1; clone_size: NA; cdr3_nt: TGTGCCTGGAGTTCGGGGGGGACGAGATACAATGAGCAGTTCTTC; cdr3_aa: CAWSSGGTRYNEQFF
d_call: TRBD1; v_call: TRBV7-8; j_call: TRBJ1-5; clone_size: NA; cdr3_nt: TGTGCCAGCAGCTTAGGAGGACAGGGCAATCAGCCCCAGCATTTT; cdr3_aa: CASSLGGQGNQPQHF
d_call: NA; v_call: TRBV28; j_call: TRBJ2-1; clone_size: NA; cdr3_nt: TGTGCCAGCAGTTTTGTTGGGGGTGGCAATGAGCAGTTCTTC; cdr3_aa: CASSFVGGGNEQFF
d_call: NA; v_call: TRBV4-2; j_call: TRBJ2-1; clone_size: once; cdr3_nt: TGTGCCAGCAGCCAAACAACTAGTTTTGAGCAGTTCTTC; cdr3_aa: CASSQTTSFEQFF
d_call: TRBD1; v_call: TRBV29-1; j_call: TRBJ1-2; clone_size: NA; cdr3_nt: TGCAGCGTTGTGGGACAGGGGGAGGATGGCTACACCTTC; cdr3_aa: CSVVGQGEDGYTF
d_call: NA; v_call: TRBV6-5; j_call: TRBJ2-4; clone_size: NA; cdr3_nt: TGTGCCAGCAGTGGGACGAGTCCAGCCAAAAACATTCAGTACTTC; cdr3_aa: CASSGTSPAKNIQYF
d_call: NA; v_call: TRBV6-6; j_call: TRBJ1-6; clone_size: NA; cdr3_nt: TGTGCCAGCAGTATACGGGGCCTAGGATCGGGTTCACCCCTCCACTTT; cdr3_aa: CASSIRGLGSGSPLHF
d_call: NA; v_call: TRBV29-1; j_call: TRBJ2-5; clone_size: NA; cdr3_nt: TGCAGCGTTGAACGGCCAGTTGAGACCCAGTACTTC; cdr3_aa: CSVERPVETQYF
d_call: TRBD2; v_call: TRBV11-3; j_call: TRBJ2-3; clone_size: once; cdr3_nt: TGTGCCAGCAGCTTAGGGCGACTAGCGGCTTTT; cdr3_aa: CASSLGRLAAF
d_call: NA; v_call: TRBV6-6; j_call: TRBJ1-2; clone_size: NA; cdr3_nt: TGTGCCAGCAGTTACTCGCTTCTCAACTATGGCTACACCTTC; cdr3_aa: CASSYSLLNYGYTF
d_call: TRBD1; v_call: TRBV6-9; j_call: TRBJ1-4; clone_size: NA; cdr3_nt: TGTGCCAGCAGTTATGAACAGGGGGTTGAAAAACTGTTTTTT; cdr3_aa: CASSYEQGVEKLFF
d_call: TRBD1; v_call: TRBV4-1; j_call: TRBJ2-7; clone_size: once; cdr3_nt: TGCGCCAGCAGCCCCCTAGGGAAGGGGGCCCCCCTTTACGAGCAGTACTTC; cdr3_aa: CASSPLGKGAPLYEQYF
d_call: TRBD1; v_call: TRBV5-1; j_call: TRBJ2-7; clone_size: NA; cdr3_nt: TGCGCCAGCAGCCAAGACAGGGGTGAGCAGTACTTC; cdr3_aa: CASSQDRGEQYF
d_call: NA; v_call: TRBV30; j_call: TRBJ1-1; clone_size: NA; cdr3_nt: TGTGCCTGGAGTTCCCTTAAGGGGATACCCCCAATGAACACTGAAGCTTTCTTT; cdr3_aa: CAWSSLKGIPPMNTEAFF
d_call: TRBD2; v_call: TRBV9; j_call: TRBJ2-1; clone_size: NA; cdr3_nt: TGTGCCAGCAGCGTAGGCGGGAGTGGTAATGAGCAGTTCTTC; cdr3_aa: CASSVGGSGNEQFF
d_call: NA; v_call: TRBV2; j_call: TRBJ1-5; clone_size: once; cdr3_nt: TGTGCCAGCAGTAGAGAGACCAATCAGCCCCAGCATTTT; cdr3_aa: CASSRETNQPQHF
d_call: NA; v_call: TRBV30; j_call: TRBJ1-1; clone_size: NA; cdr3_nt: TGTGCCTGGAGTCGGGGGGGGAGGACTGAAGCTTTCTTT; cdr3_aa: CAWSRGGRTEAFF
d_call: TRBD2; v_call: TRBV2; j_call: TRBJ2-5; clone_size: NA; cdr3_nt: TGTGCCAGCTCGGGCGGGAGAGGGGAGACCCAGTACTTC; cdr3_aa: CASSGGRGETQYF
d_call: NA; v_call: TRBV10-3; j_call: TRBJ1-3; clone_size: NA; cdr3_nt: TGTGCCATCAGTGAGACCTGGCCGGAGGGAAACACCATATATTTT; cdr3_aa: CAISETWPEGNTIYF
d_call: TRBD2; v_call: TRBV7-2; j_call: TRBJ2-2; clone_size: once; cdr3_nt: TGTGCCAGCAGCCGCCGGGCGGGGGGGTCCGGGGAGCTGTTTTTT; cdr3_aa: CASSRRAGGSGELFF
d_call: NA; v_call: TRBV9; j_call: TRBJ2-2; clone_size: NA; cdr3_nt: TGTGCCAGCAGCGTAGAAGGGAGCCCCGGGGAGCTGTTTTTT; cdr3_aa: CASSVEGSPGELFF
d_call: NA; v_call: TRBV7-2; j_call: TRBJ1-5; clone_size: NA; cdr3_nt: TGTGCCAGCAGCCCATACGTTGGGGGGTTGAGTCAGCCCCAGCATTTT; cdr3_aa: CASSPYVGGLSQPQHF
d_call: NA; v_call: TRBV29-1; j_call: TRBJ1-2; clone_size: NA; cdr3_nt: TGCAGCGTAACCGGGCCAAAAGCGGGTGGCTACACCTTC; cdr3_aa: CSVTGPKAGGYTF
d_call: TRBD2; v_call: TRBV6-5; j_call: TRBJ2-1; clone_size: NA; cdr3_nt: TGTGCCAGCAGTACCCTAGCGGGAGAATACAATGAGCAGTTCTTC; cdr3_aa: CASSTLAGEYNEQFF
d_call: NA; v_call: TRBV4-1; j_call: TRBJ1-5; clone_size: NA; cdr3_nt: TGCGCCAGCAGCCAAGGACGGCCCCCAGGGTATAGCAATCAGCCCCAGCATTTT; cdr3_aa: CASSQGRPPGYSNQPQHF
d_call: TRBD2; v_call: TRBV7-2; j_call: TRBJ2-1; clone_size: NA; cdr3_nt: TGTGCCAGCAGCTTTACTCTTGGCGGGAGTCCCAATGAGCAGTTCTTC; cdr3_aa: CASSFTLGGSPNEQFF